The clone carrying this T cell receptor beta chain was seen only a few times. Looked up from germline, CDR1 is SGHTA and CDR2 is FQGNSA. CDR3 size: 14 residues. Trimming took 5 bases from V and 1 from J, leaving 9 bases between them. Using its own MiXCR run on the 5' RACE reads, TCRdb lists one record per CDR3 protein. The repertoire holds tens of thousands of distinct CDR3 sequences, with approximately 27% as singletons. Cells sorted as Tregs were CD4+, CD25+ and CD127-/low. The V gene is TRBV7-2, the J gene TRBJ1-5; D might be TRBD1 (5 bases). This TCR was recovered from a female donor with breast cancer. Sequenced material: tumor-infiltrating Tregs sorted from the breast tumor. The CDR3 DNA reads TGTGCCAGCAGCCTGGGACGGAGCAATCAGCCCCAGCATTTT. Protein product: CASSLGRSNQPQHF.